The 25 T cell receptor beta chains given below trace back to one sample, sequenced in a study of T cell changes during pregnancy in multiple sclerosis. Data came from immunoSEQ multiplex PCR; TCRdb stores just in-frame clones and leaves some out. The profile shows tens of thousands of clones, about 90% of them singletons. The sequences come from CD8+ T cells from peripheral blood mononuclear cells, collected in the third trimester of pregnancy. These receptors all come from a female donor with multiple sclerosis, enrolled in a pregnancy study.

Turning to this clone: The junction departs from germline at one end; a sequencing error may be responsible. The chain uses TRBV2 and TRBJ2-7; D uncertain. Per the germline V gene, CDR1 is SNHLY and CDR2 is FYNNEI. The CDR3 contains 14 residues. The CDR3 is CASSEVLFSYEHPF. DNA of the CDR3: TGTGCCAGCAGTGAAGTCCTCTTCTCCTACGAGCACCCCTTC.

The gene calls are TRBV4-2 and TRBJ2-1; D may be TRBD1 (6 bases). Trimming removed 0 bases at V and 10 bases at J, with 13 bases between. Germline V gives CDR1 LGHNA, CDR2 YNFKEQ. This CDR3 has 14 amino acids. CDR3 bases: TGTGCCAGCAGCCAAGATACTAGGGGGAACGAGCAGTTCTTC. This encodes CASSQDTRGNEQFF.

The chain recombines TRBV5-1 with TRBJ2-2, with TRBD1 matching over 8 bases. CDR3 length: 14 amino acids. V lost 5 bases and J lost 3; bases outside the gene matches: 3. Germline V CDR1 and CDR2: SGHRS, YFSETQ. The CDR3 DNA follows: TGCGCCAGCAGGACAGGGGAGGACACCGGGGAGCTGTTTTTT. This codes for CASRTGEDTGELFF.

V and J are TRBV7-2 and TRBJ2-3, with 10 bases matching TRBD2. V dropped 4 bases and J dropped 4; count of bases not matched to a gene: 8. CDR1 SGHTA and CDR2 FQGNSA come from the germline V gene. This CDR3 comprises 16 residues. CDR3 DNA sequence: TGTGCCAGCAGCTCCCCCCAGCGGGGGGGCTCAGATACGCAGTATTTT. Translation gives CASSSPQRGGSDTQYF.

In its sample, this clone is medium-sized. The V call is TRBV2, the J call TRBJ2-2; TRBD1 is a possible D gene (6 bases). The CDR3 runs 14 residues. Trimming removed 7 bases at V and 5 bases at J, with 14 bases between. Germline assignment: CDR1 SNHLY and CDR2 FYNNEI. This chain's CDR3 is CASIVRGGTGELFF. In nucleotides, the CDR3 is TGTGCCAGCATAGTCAGGGGTGGTACCGGGGAGCTGTTTTTT.

This sequence joins TRBV4-1 and TRBJ2-2; weak D call: TRBD2 (5 bases). The CDR3 is 17 residues long. V was pared by 4 bases and J by 4 bases, with 19 bases between. Germline V gives CDR1 MGHRA, CDR2 YSYEKL. In nucleotides, the CDR3 is TGCGCCAGCAGCCTCGACTTGTCCTTGAGGGCCACCGGGGAGCTGTTTTTT. Translated, it gives CASSLDLSLRATGELFF.

The chain is built from TRBV7-6 and TRBJ1-6; the match to TRBD1 covers 8 bases. Germline-derived CDR1 and CDR2 are SGHVS and FNYEAQ. V lost 4 bases and J lost 8; bases outside the gene matches: 4. This CDR3 comprises 14 residues. CDR3: CASSSTGADSPLHF. The CDR3 DNA follows: TGTGCCAGCAGCTCGACAGGGGCAGATTCACCCCTCCACTTT.

This clone came up a few times. This chain connects TRBV6-5 to TRBJ1-2, with a weak D call TRBD1 (5 bases). The CDR3 loop spans 14 amino acids. Germline CDR1 reads MNHEY; CDR2 reads SVGAGI. V dropped 1 base and J dropped 1 base, with 7 bases sitting between them. CDR3 residues: CASSYYDSNYGYTF. DNA for the CDR3: TGTGCCAGCAGTTACTATGACAGTAACTATGGCTACACCTTC.

This clone has just one count. The chain carries TRBV19 and TRBJ2-1, with 10 bases fitting TRBD2. The J segment lost 7 bases and the V segment lost 4 bases, leaving 4 bases of the junction unmatched. The CDR3 is 14 residues long. The germline V gene has CDR1 LNHDA and CDR2 SQIVND (reference sequence). For the CDR3, the DNA is TGTGCCAGTAGTACTAGCGGGGGTTTTAATGAGCAGTTCTTC. Amino acid sequence: CASSTSGGFNEQFF. The complete variable domain, with remaining parts taken from reference TRBV19 and TRBJ2-1, reads DGGITQSPKYLFRKEGQNVTLSCEQNLNHDAMYWYRQDPGQGLRLIYYSQIVNDFQKGDIAEGYSVSREKKESFPLTVTSAQKNPTAFYLCASSTSGGFNEQFFGPGTRLTVL.

V gene TRBV4-1 combines with J gene TRBJ1-2; the D gene is possibly TRBD1 (5 bases). This CDR3 region has 12 residues. With 9 bases removed from V and 8 bases from J, the gap between germline ends came to 16 bases. CDR1 MGHRA and CDR2 YSYEKL come from the germline V gene. Here the CDR3 reads CASTGLGGGYTF. For the CDR3, the DNA is TGCGCCAGTACAGGTCTAGGAGGGGGCTACACCTTC.

The chain is built from TRBV7-5 and TRBJ1-6. TRBV7-5 is given as a pseudogene. CDR3 length: 10 residues. CDR3 sequence (DNA): TGTGTCCGGGGAAATTCACCCCTCCACTTT. Translation gives CVRGNSPLHF.

The rearrangement links TRBV6-5 to TRBJ2-1; weak D call: TRBD1 (6 bases). Germline V CDR1 and CDR2: MNHEY, SVGAGI. V lost 0 bases, J lost 10 bases, and 13 bases lay in between. This CDR3 is 14 amino acids long. CDR3 in amino acids: CASSYSGGSGEQFF. CDR3 bases: TGTGCCAGCAGTTACTCAGGGGGTTCGGGGGAGCAGTTCTTC.

This chain uses TRBV10-3 with TRBJ1-4; the D gene is possibly TRBD1 (5 bases). The CDR3 loop spans 16 amino acids. CDR1 is ENHRY, CDR2 SYGVKD, per germline. V lost 3 bases and J lost 3, with 14 bases in between. The CDR3 bases are TGTGCCATCAGTGACCAGATCAGGGAAGCTAATGAAAAACTGTTTTTT. Amino acids: CAISDQIREANEKLFF.

V gene TRBV18 combines with J gene TRBJ2-5, with 13 nucleotides matching TRBD2. This CDR3 has 22 amino acids. V lost 2 bases and J lost 1; bases outside the gene matches: 19. CDR1 and CDR2 from the germline V gene are KGHSH and LQKENI. Here the CDR3 DNA reads TGTGCCAGCTCACCAATACAACTAGCGGGGGGGCCACCCCCAGAAATCCAAGAGACCCAGTACTTC. Amino acid sequence: CASSPIQLAGGPPPEIQETQYF.

The gene calls are TRBV2 and TRBJ1-2; D is ambiguous. Germline V gene data show CDR1 as SNHLY and CDR2 as FYNNEI. The CDR3 runs to 14 residues. The V gene lost 8 bases and the J gene lost 4 bases, with 17 bases spanning the gap. DNA for the CDR3: TGTGCCAGCTACTCCCCAGGCCTATCCTATGGCTACACCTTC. Protein product: CASYSPGLSYGYTF. The variable domain in full, with the rest retrieved from reference TRBV2 and TRBJ1-2, is EPEVTQTPSHQVTQMGQEVILRCVPISNHLYFYWYRQILGQKVEFLVSFYNNEISEKSEIFDDQFSVERPDGSNFTLKIRSTKLEDSAMYFCASYSPGLSYGYTFGSGTRLTVV.

The chain combines TRBV9 with TRBJ1-3; TRBD1 aligns across 12 bases. V lost 4 bases, J lost 9 bases, and 5 bases stayed unmatched. The CDR3 runs 14 residues. The germline CDR1 and CDR2 sequences are SGDLS and YYNGEE. CDR3 sequence reads: CASSPGQGASTIYF. CDR3 DNA sequence: TGTGCCAGCAGCCCGGGACAGGGGGCCAGCACCATATATTTT.

This clone has just one count. One end of the junction varies from germline; a read error may be responsible. The chain uses TRBV6-5 and TRBJ2-2; D is perhaps TRBD1 (6 bases). CDR1 is MNHEY and CDR2 is SVGAGI in the germline V gene. This CDR3 spans 13 amino acids. This chain's CDR3 is CASSKGDTGEPFF. The CDR3, as DNA: TGTGCCAGCAGCAAAGGGGACACCGGGGAGCCGTTTTTT.

This clone has just one count. The gene calls are TRBV7-2 and TRBJ2-7, with TRBD1 matching over 9 bases. In germline, CDR1 is SGHTA, CDR2 FQGNSA. Losses at the gene ends were 3 bases for V and 5 bases for J; bases not matched to a gene: 8. The CDR3 has 15 amino acids. The CDR3: CASSFRDRANDEQYF. CDR3 nucleotide sequence: TGTGCCAGCAGCTTCCGGGACAGGGCGAACGACGAGCAGTACTTC.

J is TRBJ2-1 and V is TRBV7-9; TRBD1 agrees at 7 bases. The germline V gene has CDR1 SEHNR and CDR2 FQNEAQ (reference sequence). The CDR3 extends over 12 amino acids. The trim removed 10 bases at V and 10 bases at J, leaving 10 bases unmatched. The CDR3 DNA follows: TGTGCCATTGAATCGCAGGGGGTCGAGCAGTTCTTC. Amino acid sequence: CAIESQGVEQFF.

The chain is built from TRBV6-6 and TRBJ1-6; D may be TRBD1 (5 bases). V shed 6 bases and J shed 5 bases, with 14 bases lying between them. CDR1 MNHNY and CDR2 SVGAGI come from the germline V gene (reference sequence). The CDR3 contains 15 residues. CDR3 in amino acids: CASSQTGLNNSPLHF. The DNA for the CDR3 is TGTGCCAGCAGCCAGACGGGACTGAATAATTCACCCCTCCACTTT.

The chain uses TRBV30 and TRBJ2-3, with D hard to call. This CDR3 is 13 amino acids long. Germline V lookup: CDR1 GTSNPN, CDR2 SVGIG (reference sequence). Trimming removed 3 bases at V and 2 bases at J, with 9 bases between. The CDR3 sequence is CAWRAHNTDTQYF. The CDR3 coding sequence is TGTGCCTGGAGGGCACACAACACAGATACGCAGTATTTT.

This chain uses TRBV9 with TRBJ2-6, with D unresolved. Trimming shortened V by 4 bases and J by 3 bases, and 8 bases separated the two germline ends. The CDR3 loop spans 14 amino acids. The germline CDR1 and CDR2 sequences are SGDLS and YYNGEE. The CDR3 reads CASSSIGGANVLTF. In DNA form, the CDR3 reads TGTGCCAGCAGCTCAATCGGTGGGGCCAACGTCCTGACTTTC.

This sequence joins TRBV5-1 and TRBJ2-7; D perhaps matches TRBD2 (5 bases). Germline-derived CDR1 and CDR2 are SGHRS and YFSETQ. This CDR3 region has 16 residues. V lost 0 bases to trimming and J lost 7 bases, with 20 bases between them. CDR3 in DNA: TGCGCCAGCAGCTTGGCCGGAGCGGAGCTCTCCAGTGAGCAGTACTTC. Residues: CASSLAGAELSSEQYF.

The chain couples TRBV9 to TRBJ2-1, with D perhaps TRBD2 (6 bases). The CDR3 is 16 amino acids. V lost 4 bases, J lost 0 bases, and 14 bases lay in between. Germline lookup yields CDR1 SGDLS and CDR2 YYNGEE. DNA of the CDR3: TGTGCCAGCAGCCCCCGACTAGTTAGCTCCTACAATGAGCAGTTCTTC. This translates into CASSPRLVSSYNEQFF.

This clone was detected once. The J gene is TRBJ2-2, the V gene TRBV7-9; D is possibly TRBD1 (6 bases). The CDR3 is 15 amino acids. The germline V gene encodes CDR1 SEHNR and CDR2 FQNEAQ (reference sequence). The ends were cut back, 4 bases at V and 0 bases at J, with 9 bases in the middle. CDR3 sequence: CASSSGTTNTGELFF. DNA for the CDR3: TGTGCCAGCAGCTCCGGGACAACGAACACCGGGGAGCTGTTTTTT.